The rows below give T cell receptor beta chains drawn from one sample of a study of blood T cell repertoires in COVID-19. Method: immunoSEQ multiplex PCR; TCRdb's copy keeps in-frame clones and lacks some. The table has 150,000 to 200,000 clones, around four fifths seen once; the top ten hold 0.8% to 0.95%. Source material: peripheral blood. These receptors were taken from a man aged 55 to 70 with COVID-19, enrolled during active disease. CDR3s include the opening cysteine and the closing phenylalanine or tryptophan.

v_call: TRBV29-1; cdr3_aa: CSVRGDQGAHEQYF
v_call: TRBV30; cdr3_aa: CAWSVRGPLGTGELFF
v_call: TRBV27; cdr3_aa: CASSAQGNGNQPQHF
v_call: TRBV5-1; cdr3_aa: CAAHSGFSGNTIYF
v_call: TRBV11-3; cdr3_aa: CASSSDSQETQYF
v_call: TRBV11-2; cdr3_aa: CASTKESSYNEQFF
v_call: TRBV6-1; cdr3_aa: CASSELAGGPDTQYF
v_call: TRBV19; cdr3_aa: CASNDRGYSNQPQHF
v_call: TRBV9; cdr3_aa: CASSVRQNSPLHF
v_call: TRBV19; cdr3_aa: CATQGHSTEAFF
v_call: TRBV6-5; cdr3_aa: CASSNAGGTDTQYF
v_call: TRBV27; cdr3_aa: CASRPHRGGNTEAFF